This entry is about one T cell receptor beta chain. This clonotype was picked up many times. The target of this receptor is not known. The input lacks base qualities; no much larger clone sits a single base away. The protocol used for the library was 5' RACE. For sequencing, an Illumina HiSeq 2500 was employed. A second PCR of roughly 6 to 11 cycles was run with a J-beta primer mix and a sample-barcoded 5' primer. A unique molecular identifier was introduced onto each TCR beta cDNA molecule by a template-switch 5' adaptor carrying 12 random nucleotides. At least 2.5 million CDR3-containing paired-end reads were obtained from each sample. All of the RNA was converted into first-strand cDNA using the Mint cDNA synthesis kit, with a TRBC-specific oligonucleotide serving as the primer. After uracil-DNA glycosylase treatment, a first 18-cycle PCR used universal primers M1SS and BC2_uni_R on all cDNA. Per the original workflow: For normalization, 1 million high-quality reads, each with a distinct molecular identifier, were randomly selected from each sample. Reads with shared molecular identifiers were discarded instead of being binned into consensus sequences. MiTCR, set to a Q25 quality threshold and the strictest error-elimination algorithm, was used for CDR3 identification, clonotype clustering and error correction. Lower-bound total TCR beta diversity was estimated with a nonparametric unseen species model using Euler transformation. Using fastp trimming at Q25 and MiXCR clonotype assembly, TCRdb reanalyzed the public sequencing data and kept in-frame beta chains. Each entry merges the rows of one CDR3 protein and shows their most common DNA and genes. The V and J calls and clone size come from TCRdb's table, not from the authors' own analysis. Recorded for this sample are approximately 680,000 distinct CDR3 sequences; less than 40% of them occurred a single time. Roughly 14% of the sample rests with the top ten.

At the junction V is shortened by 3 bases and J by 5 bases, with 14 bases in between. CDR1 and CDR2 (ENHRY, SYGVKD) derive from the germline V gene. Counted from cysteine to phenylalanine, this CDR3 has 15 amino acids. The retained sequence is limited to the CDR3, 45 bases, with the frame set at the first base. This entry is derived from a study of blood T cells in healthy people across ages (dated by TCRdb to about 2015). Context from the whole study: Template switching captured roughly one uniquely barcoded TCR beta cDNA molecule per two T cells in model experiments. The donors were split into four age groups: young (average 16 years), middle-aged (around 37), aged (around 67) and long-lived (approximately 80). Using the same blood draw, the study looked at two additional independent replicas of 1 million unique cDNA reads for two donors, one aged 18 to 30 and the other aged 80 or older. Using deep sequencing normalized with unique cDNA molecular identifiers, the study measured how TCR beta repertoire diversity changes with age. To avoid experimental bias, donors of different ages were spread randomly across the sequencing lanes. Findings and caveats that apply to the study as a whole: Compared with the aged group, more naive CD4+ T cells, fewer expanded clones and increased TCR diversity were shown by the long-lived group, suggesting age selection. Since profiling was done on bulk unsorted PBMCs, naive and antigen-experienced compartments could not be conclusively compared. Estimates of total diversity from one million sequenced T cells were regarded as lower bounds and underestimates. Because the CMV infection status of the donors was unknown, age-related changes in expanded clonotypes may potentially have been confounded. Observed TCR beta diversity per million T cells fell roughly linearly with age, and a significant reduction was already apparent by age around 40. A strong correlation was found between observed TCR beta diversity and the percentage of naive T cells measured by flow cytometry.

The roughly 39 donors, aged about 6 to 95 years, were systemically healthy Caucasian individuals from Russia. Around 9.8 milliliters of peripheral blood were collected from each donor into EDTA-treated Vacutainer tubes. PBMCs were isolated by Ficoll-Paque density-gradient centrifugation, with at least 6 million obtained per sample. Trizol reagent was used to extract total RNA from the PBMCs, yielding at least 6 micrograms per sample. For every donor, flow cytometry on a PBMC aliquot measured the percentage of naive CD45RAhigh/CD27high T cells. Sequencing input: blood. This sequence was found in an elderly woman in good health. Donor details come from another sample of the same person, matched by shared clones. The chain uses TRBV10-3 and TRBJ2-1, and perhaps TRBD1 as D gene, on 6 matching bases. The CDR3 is CAISEGQGNNNEQFF. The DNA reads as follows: TGTGCCATCAGTGAAGGGCAGGGGAATAACAATGAGCAGTTCTTC.